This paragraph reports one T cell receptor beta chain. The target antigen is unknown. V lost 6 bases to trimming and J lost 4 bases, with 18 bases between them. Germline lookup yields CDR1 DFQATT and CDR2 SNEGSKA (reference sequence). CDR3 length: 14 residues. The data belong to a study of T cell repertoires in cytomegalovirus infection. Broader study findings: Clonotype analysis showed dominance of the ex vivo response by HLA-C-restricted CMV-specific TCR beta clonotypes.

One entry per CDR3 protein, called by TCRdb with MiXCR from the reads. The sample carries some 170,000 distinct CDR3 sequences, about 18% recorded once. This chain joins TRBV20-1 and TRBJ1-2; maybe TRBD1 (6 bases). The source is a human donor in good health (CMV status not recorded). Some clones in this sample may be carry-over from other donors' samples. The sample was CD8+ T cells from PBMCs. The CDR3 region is CSAIIPEQGYGYTF. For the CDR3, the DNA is TGCAGTGCAATAATTCCCGAACAGGGCTATGGCTACACCTTC.